What follows is one T cell receptor beta chain and its context. Its antigen is undetermined. The data were obtained in a study of beta chain features in type 1 diabetes. The study, taken as a whole, reports: Among patients with Type 1 diabetes, TCRB CDR3s were moderately but significantly shorter in every one of the four CD4+ subsets.

In germline, CDR1 is SEHNR, CDR2 FQNEAQ (reference sequence). The CDR3 totals 14 residues. Between the trimmed V and J ends, which lost 9 bases and 2 bases, there was a span of 14 bases. Every isolated RNA sample was fully reverse transcribed, so sequencing captured expressed TCRB transcripts. Measured with immunoSEQ multiplex PCR; TCRdb has only the in-frame clones, and not every one. The data show about 27,000 clones, roughly 50% seen once. The sequence came from a young woman with type 1 diabetes. Sample: Tregs from blood. The J gene is TRBJ1-5, the V gene TRBV7-9; a possible D gene is TRBD1 (5 bases). This CDR3 is CASSMGLGNQPQHF. The CDR3, as DNA: TGTGCCAGTAGTATGGGGCTGGGCAATCAGCCCCAGCATTTT.